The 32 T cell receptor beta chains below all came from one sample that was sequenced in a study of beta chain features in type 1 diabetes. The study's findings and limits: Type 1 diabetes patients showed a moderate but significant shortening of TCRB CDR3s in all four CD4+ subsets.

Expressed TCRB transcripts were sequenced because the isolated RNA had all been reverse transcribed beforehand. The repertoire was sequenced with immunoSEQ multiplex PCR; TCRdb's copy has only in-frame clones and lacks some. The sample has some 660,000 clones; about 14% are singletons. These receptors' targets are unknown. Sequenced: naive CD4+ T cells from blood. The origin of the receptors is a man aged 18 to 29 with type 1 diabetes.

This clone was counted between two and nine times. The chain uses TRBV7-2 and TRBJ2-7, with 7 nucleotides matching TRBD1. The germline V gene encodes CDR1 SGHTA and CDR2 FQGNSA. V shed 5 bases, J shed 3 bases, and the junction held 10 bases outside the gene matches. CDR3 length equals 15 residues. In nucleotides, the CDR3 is TGTGCCAGCAGCCTACGCCCGGGACAGATCTACGAGCAGTACTTC. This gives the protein CASSLRPGQIYEQYF.

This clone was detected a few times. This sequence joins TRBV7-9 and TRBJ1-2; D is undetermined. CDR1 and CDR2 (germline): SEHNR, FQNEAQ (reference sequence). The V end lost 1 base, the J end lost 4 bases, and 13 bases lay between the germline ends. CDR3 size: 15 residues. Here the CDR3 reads CASSLGSVTIYGYTF. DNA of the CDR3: TGTGCCAGCAGCTTAGGGTCGGTCACTATCTATGGCTACACCTTC.

The CDR3 is CAWSVLVQVLYF. The DNA of the CDR3 is TGTGCCTGGAGTGTACTAGTGCAGGTTCTGTATTTT. The chain carries TRBV30 and TRBJ2-3; perhaps TRBD2 as D (5 bases). This CDR3 region has 12 residues. Trimming removed 0 bases from V and 14 bases from J, with 15 bases in between. The germline gives CDR1 GTSNPN, CDR2 SVGIG (reference sequence). Filled out from reference TRBV30 and TRBJ2-3, the complete variable domain reads SQTIHQWPATLVQPVGSPLSLECTVEGTSNPNLYWYRQAAGRGLQLLFYSVGIGQISSEVPQNLSASRPQDRQFILSSKKLLLSDSGFYLCAWSVLVQVLYFGPGTRLTVL.

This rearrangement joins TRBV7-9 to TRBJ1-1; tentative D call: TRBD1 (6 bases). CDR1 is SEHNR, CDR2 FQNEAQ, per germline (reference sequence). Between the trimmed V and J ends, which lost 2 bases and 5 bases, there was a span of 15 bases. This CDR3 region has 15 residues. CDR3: CASSLQGRGNTEAFF. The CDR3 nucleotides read TGTGCCAGCAGCTTACAGGGGAGGGGTAATACTGAAGCTTTCTTT.

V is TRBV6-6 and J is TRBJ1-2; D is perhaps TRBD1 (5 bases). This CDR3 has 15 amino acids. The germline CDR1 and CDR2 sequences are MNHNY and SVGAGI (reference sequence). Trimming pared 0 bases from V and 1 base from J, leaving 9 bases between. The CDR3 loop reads CASSYSTDSNYGYTF. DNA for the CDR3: TGTGCCAGCAGTTACTCGACCGACAGTAACTATGGCTACACCTTC.

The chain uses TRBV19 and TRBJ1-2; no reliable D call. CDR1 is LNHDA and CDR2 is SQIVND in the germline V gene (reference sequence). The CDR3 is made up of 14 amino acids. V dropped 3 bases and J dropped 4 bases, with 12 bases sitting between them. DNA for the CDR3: TGTGCCAGTAGTATTGCGAACGAGGCCTATGGCTACACCTTC. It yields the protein CASSIANEAYGYTF.

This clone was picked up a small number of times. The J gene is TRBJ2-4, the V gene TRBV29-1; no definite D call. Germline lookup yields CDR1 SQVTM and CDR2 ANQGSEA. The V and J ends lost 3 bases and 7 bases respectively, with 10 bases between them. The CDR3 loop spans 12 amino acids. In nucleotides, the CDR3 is TGCAGCGTTGAGTCAGGTGGGAACATTCAGTACTTC. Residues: CSVESGGNIQYF.

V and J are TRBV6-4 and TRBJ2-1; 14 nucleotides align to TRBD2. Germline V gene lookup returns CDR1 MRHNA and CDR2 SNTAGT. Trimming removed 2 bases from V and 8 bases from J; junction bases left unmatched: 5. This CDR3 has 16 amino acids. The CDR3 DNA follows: TGTGCCAGCAGTGACGCCGGGACTAGCGGGAGCTATGAGCAGTTCTTC. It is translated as CASSDAGTSGSYEQFF.

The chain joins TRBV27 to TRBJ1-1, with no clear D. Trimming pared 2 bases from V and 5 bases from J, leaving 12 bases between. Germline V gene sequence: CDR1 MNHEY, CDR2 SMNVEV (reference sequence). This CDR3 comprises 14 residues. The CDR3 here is CASSLRATGTEAFF. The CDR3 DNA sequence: TGTGCCAGCAGTTTAAGGGCAACGGGGACTGAAGCTTTCTTT.

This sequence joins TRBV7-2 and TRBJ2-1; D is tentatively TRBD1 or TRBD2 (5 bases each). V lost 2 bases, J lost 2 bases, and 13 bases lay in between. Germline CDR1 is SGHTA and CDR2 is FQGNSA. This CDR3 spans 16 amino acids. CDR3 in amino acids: CASSLSTGRPYNEQFF. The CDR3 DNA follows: TGTGCCAGCAGCTTAAGCACGGGGCGACCCTACAATGAGCAGTTCTTC.

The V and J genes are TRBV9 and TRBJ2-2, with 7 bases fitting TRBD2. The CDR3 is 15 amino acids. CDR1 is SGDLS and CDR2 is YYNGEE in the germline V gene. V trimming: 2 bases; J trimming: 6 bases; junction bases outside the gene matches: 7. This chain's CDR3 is CASSVPGGGAGELFF. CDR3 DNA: TGTGCCAGCAGCGTGCCGGGAGGAGGAGCCGGGGAGCTGTTTTTT.

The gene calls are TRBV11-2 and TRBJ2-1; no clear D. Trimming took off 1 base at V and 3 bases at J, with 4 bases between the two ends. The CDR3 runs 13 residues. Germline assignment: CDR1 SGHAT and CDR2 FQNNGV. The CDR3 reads CASSLAVYNEQFF. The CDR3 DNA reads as TGTGCCAGCAGCTTAGCTGTCTACAATGAGCAGTTCTTC.

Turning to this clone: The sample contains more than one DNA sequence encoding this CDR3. As DNA, the CDR3 is TGCAGTGCTAGAGATTACAATGAGCAGTTCTTC. Its translation: CSARDYNEQFF. J is TRBJ2-1 and V is TRBV20-1; no firm D call. CDR1 is DFQATT and CDR2 is SNEGSKA in the germline V gene (reference sequence). V lost 0 bases and J 4 bases, leaving 1 base between the germline ends. The CDR3 consists of 11 residues.

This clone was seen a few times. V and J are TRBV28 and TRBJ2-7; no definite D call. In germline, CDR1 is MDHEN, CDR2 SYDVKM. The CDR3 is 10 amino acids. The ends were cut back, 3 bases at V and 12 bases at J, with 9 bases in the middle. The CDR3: CASSLYTVYF. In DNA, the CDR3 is TGTGCCAGCAGTTTGTACACGGTGTACTTC. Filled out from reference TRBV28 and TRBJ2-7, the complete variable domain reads DVKVTQSSRYLVKRTGEKVFLECVQDMDHENMFWYRQDPGLGLRLIYFSYDVKMKEKGDIPEGYSVSREKKERFSLILESASTNQTSMYLCASSLYTVYFGPGTRLTVT.

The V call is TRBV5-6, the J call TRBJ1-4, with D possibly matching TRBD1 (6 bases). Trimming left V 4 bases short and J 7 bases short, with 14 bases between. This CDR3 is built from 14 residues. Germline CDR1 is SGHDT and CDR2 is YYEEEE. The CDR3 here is CASSPGVIGEKLFF. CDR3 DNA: TGTGCCAGCAGCCCAGGGGTTATTGGTGAAAAACTGTTTTTT.

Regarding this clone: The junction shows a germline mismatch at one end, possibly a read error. CDR3 residues: CASREVWNEQFF. The CDR3 region has the DNA TGTGCCAGCCGTGAGGTTTGGAATGAGCAGTTCTTC. The rearrangement links TRBV2 to TRBJ2-1; D is undetermined. Germline V gene data show CDR1 as SNHLY and CDR2 as FYNNEI. The CDR3 has 12 amino acids.

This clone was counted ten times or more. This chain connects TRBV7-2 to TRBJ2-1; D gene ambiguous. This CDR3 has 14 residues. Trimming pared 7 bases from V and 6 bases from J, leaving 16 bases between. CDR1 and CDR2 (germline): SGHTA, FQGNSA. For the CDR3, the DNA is TGTGCCAGCACCCCTCAGACTGGGTTCAATGAGCAGTTCTTC. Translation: CASTPQTGFNEQFF.

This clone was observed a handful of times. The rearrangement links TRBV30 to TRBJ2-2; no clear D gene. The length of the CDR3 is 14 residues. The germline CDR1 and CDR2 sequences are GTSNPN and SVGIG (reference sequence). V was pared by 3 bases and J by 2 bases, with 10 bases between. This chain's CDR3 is CAWREGLNTGELFF. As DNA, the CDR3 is TGTGCCTGGAGGGAAGGATTAAACACCGGGGAGCTGTTTTTT.

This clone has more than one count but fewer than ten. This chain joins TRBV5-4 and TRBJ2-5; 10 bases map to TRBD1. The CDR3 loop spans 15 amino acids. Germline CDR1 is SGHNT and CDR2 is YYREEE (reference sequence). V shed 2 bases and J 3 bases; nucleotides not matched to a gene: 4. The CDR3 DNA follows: TGTGCCAGCAGCTTAGAGACAGGGGGCAAAGAGACCCAGTACTTC. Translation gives CASSLETGGKETQYF.

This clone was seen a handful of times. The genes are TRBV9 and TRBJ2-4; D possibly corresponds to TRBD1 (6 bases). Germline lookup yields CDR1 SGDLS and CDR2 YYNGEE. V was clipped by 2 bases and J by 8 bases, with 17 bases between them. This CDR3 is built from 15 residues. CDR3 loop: CASSVGGGRGDIQYF. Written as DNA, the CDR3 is TGTGCCAGCAGCGTCGGAGGTGGCAGGGGAGACATTCAGTACTTC.

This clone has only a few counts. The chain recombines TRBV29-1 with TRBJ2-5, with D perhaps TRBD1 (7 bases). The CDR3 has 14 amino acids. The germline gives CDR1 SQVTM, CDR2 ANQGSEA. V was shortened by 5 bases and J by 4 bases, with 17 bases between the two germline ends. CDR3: CSVRQGPGRETQYF. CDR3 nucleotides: TGCAGCGTTAGACAGGGTCCCGGGAGAGAGACCCAGTACTTC. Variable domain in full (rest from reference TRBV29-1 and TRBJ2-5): SAVISQKPSRDICQRGTSLTIQCQVDSQVTMMFWYRQQPGQSLTLIATANQGSEATYESGFVIDKFPISRPNLTFSTLTVSNMSPEDSSIYLCSVRQGPGRETQYFGPGTRLLVL.

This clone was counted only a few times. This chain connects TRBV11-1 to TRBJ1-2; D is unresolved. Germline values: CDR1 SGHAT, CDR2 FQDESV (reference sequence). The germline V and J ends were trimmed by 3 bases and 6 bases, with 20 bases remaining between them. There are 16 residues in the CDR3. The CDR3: CASSFTVLGLQDGYTF. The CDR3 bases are TGTGCCAGCAGCTTCACTGTATTAGGGCTGCAAGATGGCTACACCTTC.

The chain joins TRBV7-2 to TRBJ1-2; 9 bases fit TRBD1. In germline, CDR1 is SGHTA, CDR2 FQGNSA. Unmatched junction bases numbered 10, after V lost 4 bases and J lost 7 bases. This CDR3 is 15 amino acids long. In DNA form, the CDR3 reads TGTGCCAGCAGCTCCTCCCCGGGACAGGGTTTTGGCTACACCTTC. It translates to CASSSSPGQGFGYTF.

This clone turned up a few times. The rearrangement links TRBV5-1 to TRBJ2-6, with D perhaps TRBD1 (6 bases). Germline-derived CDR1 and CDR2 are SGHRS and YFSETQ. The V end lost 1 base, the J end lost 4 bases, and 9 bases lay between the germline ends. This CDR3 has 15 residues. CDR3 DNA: TGCGCCAGCAGCTTGACAGGGAGCGGGGCCAACGTCCTGACTTTC. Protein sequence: CASSLTGSGANVLTF.

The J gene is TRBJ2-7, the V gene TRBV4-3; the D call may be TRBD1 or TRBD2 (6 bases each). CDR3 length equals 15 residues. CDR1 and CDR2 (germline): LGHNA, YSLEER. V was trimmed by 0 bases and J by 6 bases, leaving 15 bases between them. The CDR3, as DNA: TGCGCCAGCAGCCAAGACGATCCCGGGGGCGGCGAGCAGTACTTC. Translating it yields CASSQDDPGGGEQYF.

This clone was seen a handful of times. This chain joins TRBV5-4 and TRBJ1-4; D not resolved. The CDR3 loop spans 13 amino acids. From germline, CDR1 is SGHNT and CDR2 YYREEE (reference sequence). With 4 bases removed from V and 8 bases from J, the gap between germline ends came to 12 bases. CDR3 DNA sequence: TGTGCCAGCAGCCCCCAAGGCTTCGAAAAACTGTTTTTT. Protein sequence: CASSPQGFEKLFF.

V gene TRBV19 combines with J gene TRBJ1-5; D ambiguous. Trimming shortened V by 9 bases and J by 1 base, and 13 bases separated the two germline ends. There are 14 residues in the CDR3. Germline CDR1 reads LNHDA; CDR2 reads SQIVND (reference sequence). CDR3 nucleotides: TGTGCCAGCCACACGGTCGGCAGCAATCAGCCCCAGCATTTT. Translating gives CASHTVGSNQPQHF.

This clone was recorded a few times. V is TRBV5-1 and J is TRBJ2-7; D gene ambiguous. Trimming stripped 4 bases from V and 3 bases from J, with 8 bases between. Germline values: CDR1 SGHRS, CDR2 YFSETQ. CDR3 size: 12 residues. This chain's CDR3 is CASSPSRYEQYF. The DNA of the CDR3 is TGCGCCAGCAGCCCCTCCCGCTACGAGCAGTACTTC. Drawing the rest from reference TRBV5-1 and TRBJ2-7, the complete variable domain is KAGVTQTPRYLIKTRGQQVTLSCSPISGHRSVSWYQQTPGQGLQFLFEYFSETQRNKGNFPGRFSGRQFSNSRSEMNVSTLELGDSALYLCASSPSRYEQYFGPGTRLTVT.

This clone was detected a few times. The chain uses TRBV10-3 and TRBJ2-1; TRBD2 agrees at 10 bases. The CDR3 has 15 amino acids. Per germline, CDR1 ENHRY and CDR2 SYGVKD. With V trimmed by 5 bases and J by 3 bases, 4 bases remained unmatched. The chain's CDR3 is CAISRTSGSYNEQFF. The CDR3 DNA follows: TGTGCCATCAGTCGGACTAGCGGTAGCTACAATGAGCAGTTCTTC.

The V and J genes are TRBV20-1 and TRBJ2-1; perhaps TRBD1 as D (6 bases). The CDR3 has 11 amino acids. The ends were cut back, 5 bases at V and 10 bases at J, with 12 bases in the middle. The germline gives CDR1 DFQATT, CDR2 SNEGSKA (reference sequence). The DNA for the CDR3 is TGCAGTGCTCCTTCCCAGGGGGAGCAGTTCTTC. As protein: CSAPSQGEQFF.

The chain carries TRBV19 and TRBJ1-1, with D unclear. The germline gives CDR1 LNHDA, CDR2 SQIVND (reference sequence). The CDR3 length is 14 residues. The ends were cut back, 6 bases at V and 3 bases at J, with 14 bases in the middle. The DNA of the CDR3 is TGTGCCAGTAGCCGGAATTTTGATTACACTGAAGCTTTCTTT. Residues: CASSRNFDYTEAFF. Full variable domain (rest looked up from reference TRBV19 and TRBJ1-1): DGGITQSPKYLFRKEGQNVTLSCEQNLNHDAMYWYRQDPGQGLRLIYYSQIVNDFQKGDIAEGYSVSREKKESFPLTVTSAQKNPTAFYLCASSRNFDYTEAFFGQGTRLTVV.

The CDR3 protein is CASSTLAGGPRSTDTQYF. The DNA for the CDR3 is TGTGCCAGCAGCACGCTAGCGGGGGGCCCACGTTCCACAGATACGCAGTATTTT. The chain joins TRBV5-6 to TRBJ2-3; 11 bases are a match to TRBD2. The CDR3 consists of 18 residues. CDR1 is SGHDT, CDR2 YYEEEE, per germline. Losses at the gene ends were 4 bases for V and 2 bases for J; bases not matched to a gene: 12.